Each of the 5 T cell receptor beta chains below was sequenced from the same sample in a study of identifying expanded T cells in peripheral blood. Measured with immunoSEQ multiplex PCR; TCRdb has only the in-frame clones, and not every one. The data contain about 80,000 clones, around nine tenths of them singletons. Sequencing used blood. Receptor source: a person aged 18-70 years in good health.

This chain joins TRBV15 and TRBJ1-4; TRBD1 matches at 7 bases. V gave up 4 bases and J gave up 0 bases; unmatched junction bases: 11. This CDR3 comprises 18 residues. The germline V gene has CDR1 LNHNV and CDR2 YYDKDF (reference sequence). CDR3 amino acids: CATSKDRAGFTTNEKLFF. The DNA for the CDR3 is TGTGCCACCAGCAAAGACAGGGCGGGCTTTACAACTAATGAAAAACTGTTTTTT. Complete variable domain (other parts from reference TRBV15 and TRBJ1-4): DAMVIQNPRYQVTQFGKPVTLSCSQTLNHNVMYWYQQKSSQAPKLLFHYYDKDFNNEADTPDNFQSRRPNTSFCFLDIRSPGLGDTAMYLCATSKDRAGFTTNEKLFFGSGTQLSVL.

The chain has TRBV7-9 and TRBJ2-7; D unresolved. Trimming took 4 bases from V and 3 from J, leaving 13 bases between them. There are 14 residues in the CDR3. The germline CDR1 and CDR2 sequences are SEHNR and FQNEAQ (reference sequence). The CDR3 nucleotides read TGTGCCAGCAGCTCCGGATCAGGTATCTACGAGCAGTACTTC. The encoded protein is CASSSGSGIYEQYF. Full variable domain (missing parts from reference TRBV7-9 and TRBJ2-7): DTGVSQNPRHKITKRGQNVTFRCDPISEHNRLYWYRQTLGQGPEFLTYFQNEAQLEKSRLLSDRFSAERPKGSFSTLEIQRTEQGDSAMYLCASSSGSGIYEQYFGPGTRLTVT.

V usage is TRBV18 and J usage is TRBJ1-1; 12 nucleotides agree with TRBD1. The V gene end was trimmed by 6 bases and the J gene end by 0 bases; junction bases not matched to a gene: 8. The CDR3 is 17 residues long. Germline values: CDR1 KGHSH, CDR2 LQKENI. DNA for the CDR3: TGTGCCAGCTCGTCCCTGGGGACAGGGGGCGTGAACACTGAAGCTTTCTTT. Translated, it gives CASSSLGTGGVNTEAFF.

This CDR3 reads CASSPGDTDTGELFF. In nucleotides, the CDR3 is TGTGCCAGCAGCCCTGGGGACACCGACACCGGGGAGCTGTTTTTT. This chain links TRBV9 with TRBJ2-2; D perhaps matches TRBD1 (6 bases). Per the germline V gene, CDR1 is SGDLS and CDR2 is YYNGEE. The V and J ends lost 4 bases and 3 bases respectively, with 13 bases between them. This CDR3 has 15 amino acids.

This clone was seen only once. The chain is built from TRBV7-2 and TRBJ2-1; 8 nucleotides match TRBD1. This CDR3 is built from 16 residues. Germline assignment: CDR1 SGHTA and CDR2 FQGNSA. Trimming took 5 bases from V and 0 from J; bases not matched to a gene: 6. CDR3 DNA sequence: TGTGCCAGCAGCGTAGACGGGACAGGCTCCTACAATGAGCAGTTCTTC. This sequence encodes CASSVDGTGSYNEQFF.